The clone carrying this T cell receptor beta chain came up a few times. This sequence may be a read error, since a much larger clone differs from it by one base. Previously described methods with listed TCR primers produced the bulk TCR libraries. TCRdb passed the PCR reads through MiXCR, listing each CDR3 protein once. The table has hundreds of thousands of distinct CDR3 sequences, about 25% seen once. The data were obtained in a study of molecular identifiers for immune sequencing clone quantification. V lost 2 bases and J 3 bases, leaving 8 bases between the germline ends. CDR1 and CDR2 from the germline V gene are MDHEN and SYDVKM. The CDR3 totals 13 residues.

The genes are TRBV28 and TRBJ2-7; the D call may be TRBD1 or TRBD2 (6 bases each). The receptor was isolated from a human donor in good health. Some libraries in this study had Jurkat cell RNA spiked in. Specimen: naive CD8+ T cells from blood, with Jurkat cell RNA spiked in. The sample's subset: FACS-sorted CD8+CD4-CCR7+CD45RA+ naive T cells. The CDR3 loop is CASSLRGDYEQYF. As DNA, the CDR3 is TGTGCCAGCAGTTTAAGGGGGGACTACGAGCAGTACTTC.